The 7 T cell receptor beta chains below were found in one sample sequenced in a study of T cells expressing NK-cell markers. From its re-call of the 5' RACE reads, TCRdb lists each CDR3 protein once, without DNA. The table lists about 460,000 distinct CDR3 sequences. Sequenced material: blood T cells: a sorted CD56 or NKG2C T cell subset, CD4+ or CD8+ T cells, or bulk PBMC T cells (not recorded which). The receptor set was obtained from a woman aged 45 to 65 in good health.

V usage is TRBV29-1 and J usage is TRBJ2-3; checking the TCRdb D call of TRBD2 is not possible without DNA. The CDR3 contains 13 residues. CDR1 is SQVTM, CDR2 ANQGSEA, per germline. The CDR3 loop reads CSSGGAVTDTQYF.

V usage is TRBV20-1 and J usage is TRBJ1-5; with no DNA, the TCRdb D assignment of TRBD1 cannot be verified. The CDR3 length is 14 residues. CDR1 and CDR2 (germline): DFQATT, SNEGSKA (reference sequence). CDR3 residues: CSASGGRSNQPQHF.

The V call is TRBV3-1, the J call TRBJ2-1. The germline gives CDR1 LGHDT, CDR2 YNNKEL (reference sequence). CDR3 size: 12 residues. CDR3 amino acids: CASSRTYNEQFF.

The V and J genes are TRBV5-5 and TRBJ1-1; TCRdb outputs TRBD1, but without DNA this stays unchecked. The length of the CDR3 is 14 residues. Germline lookup yields CDR1 SGHKS and CDR2 YYEKEE (reference sequence). The CDR3: CASGTEIFNTEAFF.

The chain combines TRBV14 with TRBJ2-7; the TCRdb call, TRBD1, lacks DNA for checking. Germline V gene data show CDR1 as SGHDN and CDR2 as FVKESK. The CDR3 spans 14 residues. This CDR3 is CASSHPVYSYEQYF.

The rearrangement joins TRBV10-3 to TRBJ2-7. This CDR3 spans 12 amino acids. Germline V gene lookup returns CDR1 ENHRY and CDR2 SYGVKD. CDR3: CAIGRDYYEQYF.

The CDR3 region is CASSPGGSGNFDEQFF. The chain couples TRBV6-2 or TRBV6-3 to TRBJ2-1; the D gene TCRdb calls, TRBD2, cannot be checked with no DNA. The germline gives CDR1 MNHEY, CDR2 SVGEGT. There are 16 residues in the CDR3.